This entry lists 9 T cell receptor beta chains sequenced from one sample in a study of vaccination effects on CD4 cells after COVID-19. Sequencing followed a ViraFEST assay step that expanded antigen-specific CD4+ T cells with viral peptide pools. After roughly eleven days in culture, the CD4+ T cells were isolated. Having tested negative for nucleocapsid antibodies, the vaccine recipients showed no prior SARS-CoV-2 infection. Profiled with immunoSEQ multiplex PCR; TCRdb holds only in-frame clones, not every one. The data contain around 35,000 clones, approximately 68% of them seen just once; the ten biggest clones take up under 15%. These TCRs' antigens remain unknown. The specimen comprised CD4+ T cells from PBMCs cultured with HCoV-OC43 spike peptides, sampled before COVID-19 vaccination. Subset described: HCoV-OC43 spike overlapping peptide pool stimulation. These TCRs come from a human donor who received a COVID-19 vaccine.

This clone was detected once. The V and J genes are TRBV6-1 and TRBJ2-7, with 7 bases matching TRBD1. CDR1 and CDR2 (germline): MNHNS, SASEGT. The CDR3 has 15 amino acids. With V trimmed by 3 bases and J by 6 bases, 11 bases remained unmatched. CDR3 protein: CASSEGTASLGEQYF. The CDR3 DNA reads TGTGCCAGCAGTGAGGGGACAGCTTCTCTCGGCGAGCAGTACTTC.

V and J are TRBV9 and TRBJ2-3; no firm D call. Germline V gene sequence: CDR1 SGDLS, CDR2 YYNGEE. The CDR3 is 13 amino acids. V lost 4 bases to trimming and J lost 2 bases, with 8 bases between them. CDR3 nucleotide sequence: TGTGCCAGCAGCCTAGACTTCACAGATACGCAGTATTTT. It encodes CASSLDFTDTQYF.

The CDR3 spells CASSPYVTGYTEAFF. The CDR3 DNA reads TGTGCCAGCAGCCCATACGTTACAGGCTACACTGAAGCTTTCTTT. The rearrangement uses TRBV3-1 (or the pseudogene TRBV3-2) and TRBJ1-1; maybe TRBD1 (5 bases). V was pared by 4 bases and J by 3 bases, with 15 bases between. Germline assignment: CDR1 LGHDT and CDR2 YNNKEL (reference sequence). This CDR3 is 15 amino acids long.

CDR3 DNA sequence: TGTGCCAGTAGTAAGGGGGAGGGCCTAGGTGAGCAGTTCTTC. Translating it yields CASSKGEGLGEQFF. This chain connects TRBV19 to TRBJ2-1; tentative D call: TRBD2 (7 bases). Trimming took 4 bases from V and 9 from J, leaving 16 bases between them. The germline CDR1 and CDR2 sequences are LNHDA and SQIVND (reference sequence). This CDR3 spans 14 amino acids.

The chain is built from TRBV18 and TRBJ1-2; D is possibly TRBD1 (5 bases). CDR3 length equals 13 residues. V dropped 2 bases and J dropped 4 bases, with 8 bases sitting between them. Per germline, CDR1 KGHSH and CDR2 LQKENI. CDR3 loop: CASSPGQGYGYTF. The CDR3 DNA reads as TGTGCCAGCTCACCAGGTCAGGGCTATGGCTACACCTTC. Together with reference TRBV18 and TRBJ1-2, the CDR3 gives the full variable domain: NAGVMQNPRHLVRRRGQEARLRCSPMKGHSHVYWYRQLPEEGLKFMVYLQKENIIDESGMPKERFSAEFPKEGPSILRIQQVVRGDSAAYFCASSPGQGYGYTFGSGTRLTVV.

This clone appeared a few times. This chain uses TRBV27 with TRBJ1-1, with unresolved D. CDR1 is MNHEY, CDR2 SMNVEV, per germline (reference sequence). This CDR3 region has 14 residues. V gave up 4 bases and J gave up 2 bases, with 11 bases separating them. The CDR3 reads CASSWHGLNTEAFF. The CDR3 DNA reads TGTGCCAGCAGTTGGCACGGCTTAAACACTGAAGCTTTCTTT.

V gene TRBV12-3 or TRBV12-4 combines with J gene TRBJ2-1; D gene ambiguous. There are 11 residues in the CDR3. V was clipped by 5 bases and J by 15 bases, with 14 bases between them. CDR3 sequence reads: CASSQFELRFF. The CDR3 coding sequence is TGTGCCAGCAGTCAGTTCGAACTTCGGTTCTTC.

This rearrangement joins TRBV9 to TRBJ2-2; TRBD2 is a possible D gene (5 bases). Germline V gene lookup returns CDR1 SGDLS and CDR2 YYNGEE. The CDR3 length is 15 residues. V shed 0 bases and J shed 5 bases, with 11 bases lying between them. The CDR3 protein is CASSVGGSGTGELFF. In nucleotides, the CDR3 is TGTGCCAGCAGCGTAGGCGGTTCGGGAACCGGGGAGCTGTTTTTT.

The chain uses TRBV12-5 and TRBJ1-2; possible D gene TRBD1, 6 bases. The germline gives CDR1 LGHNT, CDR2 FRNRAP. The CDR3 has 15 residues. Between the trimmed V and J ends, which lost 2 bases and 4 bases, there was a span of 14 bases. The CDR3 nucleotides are TGTGCTAGTGGTTTGCTTGGGGGGCCCCTCTATGGCTACACCTTC. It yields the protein CASGLLGGPLYGYTF.